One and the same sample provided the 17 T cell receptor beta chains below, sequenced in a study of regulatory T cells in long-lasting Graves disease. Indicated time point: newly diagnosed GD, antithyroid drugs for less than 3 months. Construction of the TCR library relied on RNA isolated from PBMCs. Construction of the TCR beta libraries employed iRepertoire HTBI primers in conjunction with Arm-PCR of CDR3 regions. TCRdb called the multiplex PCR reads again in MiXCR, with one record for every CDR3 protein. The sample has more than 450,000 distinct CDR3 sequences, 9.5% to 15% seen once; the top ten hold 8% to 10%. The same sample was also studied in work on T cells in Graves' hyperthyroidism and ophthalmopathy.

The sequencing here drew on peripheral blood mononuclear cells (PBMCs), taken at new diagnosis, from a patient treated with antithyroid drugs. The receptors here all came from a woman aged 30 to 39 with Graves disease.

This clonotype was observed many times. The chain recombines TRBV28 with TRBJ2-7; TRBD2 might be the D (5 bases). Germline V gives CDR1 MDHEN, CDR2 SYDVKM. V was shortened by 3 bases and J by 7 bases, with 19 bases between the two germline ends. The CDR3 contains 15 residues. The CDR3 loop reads CASSLEAVPLGEQYF. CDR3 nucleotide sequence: TGTGCCAGCAGTTTGGAGGCAGTACCCCTGGGGGAGCAGTACTTC.

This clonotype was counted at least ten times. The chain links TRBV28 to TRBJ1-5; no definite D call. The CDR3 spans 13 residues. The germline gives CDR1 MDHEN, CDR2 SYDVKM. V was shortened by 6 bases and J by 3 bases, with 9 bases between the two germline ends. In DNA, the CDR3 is TGTGCCAGCAGCCGGCAGCTCAATCAGCCCCAGCATTTT. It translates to CASSRQLNQPQHF.

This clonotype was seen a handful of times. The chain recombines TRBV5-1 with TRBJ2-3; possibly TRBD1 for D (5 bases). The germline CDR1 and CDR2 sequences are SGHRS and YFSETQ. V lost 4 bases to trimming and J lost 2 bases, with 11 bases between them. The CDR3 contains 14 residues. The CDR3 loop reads CASSIGQDTDTQYF. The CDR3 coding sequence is TGCGCCAGCAGCATCGGACAAGACACAGATACGCAGTATTTT.

This chain's CDR3 is CASSPEGAGGYTF. CDR3 DNA: TGCGCCAGCAGCCCCGAGGGGGCCGGTGGCTACACCTTC. This chain links TRBV4-1 with TRBJ1-2, with 7 nucleotides matching TRBD1. From germline, CDR1 is MGHRA and CDR2 YSYEKL. This CDR3 has 13 amino acids. The trim removed 4 bases at V and 7 bases at J, leaving 6 bases unmatched.

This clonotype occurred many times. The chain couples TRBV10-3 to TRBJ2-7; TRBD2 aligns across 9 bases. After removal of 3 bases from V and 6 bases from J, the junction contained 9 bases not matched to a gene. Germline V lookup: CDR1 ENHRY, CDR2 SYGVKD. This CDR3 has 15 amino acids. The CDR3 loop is CAISDPGGRAGEQYF. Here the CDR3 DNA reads TGTGCCATCAGTGATCCGGGCGGGAGGGCCGGCGAGCAGTACTTC.

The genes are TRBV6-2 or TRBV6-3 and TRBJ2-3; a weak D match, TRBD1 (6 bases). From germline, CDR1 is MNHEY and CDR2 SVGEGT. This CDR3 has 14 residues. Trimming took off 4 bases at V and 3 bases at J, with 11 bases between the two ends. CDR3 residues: CASSFQGWTDTQYF. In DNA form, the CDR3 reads TGTGCCAGCAGTTTCCAGGGGTGGACAGATACGCAGTATTTT.

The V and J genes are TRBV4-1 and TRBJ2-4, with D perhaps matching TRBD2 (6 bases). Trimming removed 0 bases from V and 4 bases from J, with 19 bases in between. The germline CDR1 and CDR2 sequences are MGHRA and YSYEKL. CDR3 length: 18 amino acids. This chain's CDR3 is CASSQDSDGRDPKNIQYF. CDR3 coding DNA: TGCGCCAGCAGCCAAGATAGCGACGGGAGAGACCCGAAAAACATTCAGTACTTC.

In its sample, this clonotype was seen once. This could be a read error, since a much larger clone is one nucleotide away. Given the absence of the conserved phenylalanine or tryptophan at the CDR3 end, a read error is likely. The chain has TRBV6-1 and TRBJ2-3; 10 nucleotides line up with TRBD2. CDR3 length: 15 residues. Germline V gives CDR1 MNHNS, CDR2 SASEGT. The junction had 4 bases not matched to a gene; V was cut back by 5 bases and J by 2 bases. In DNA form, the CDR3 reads TGTGCCAGCAGTCATAGCGGGAGGACCACAGATACGCAGTATATT. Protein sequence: CASSHSGRTTDTQYI.

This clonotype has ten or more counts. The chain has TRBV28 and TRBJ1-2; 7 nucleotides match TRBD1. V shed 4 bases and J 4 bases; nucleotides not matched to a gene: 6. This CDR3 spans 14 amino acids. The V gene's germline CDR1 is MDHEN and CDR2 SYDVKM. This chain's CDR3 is CASSSLGQFYGYTF. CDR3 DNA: TGTGCCAGCAGTTCTCTGGGACAGTTCTATGGCTACACCTTC.

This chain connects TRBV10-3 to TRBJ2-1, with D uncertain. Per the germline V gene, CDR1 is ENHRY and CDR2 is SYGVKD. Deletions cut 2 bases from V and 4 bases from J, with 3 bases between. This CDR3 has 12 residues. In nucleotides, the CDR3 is TGTGCCATCAGTGAGAAGTACAATGAGCAGTTCTTC. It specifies CAISEKYNEQFF.

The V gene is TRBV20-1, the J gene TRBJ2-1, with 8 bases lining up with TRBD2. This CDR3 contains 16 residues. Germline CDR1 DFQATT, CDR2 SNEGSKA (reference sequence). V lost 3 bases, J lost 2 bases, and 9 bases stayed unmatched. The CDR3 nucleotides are TGCAGTGCTAGTAGGTCGGGAGGGCCTACCTACAATGAGCAGTTCTTC. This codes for CSASRSGGPTYNEQFF.

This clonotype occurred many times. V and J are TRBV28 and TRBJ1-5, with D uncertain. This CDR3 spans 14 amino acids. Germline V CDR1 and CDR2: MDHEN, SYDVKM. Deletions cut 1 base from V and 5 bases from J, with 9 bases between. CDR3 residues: CASSLLGEYQPQHF. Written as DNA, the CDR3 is TGTGCCAGCAGTTTATTGGGAGAATATCAGCCCCAGCATTTT.

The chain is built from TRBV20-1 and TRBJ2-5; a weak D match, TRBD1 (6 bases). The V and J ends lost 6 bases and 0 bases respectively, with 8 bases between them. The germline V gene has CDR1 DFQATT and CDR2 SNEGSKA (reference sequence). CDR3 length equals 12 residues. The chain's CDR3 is CSAGQNQETQYF. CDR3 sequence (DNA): TGCAGTGCCGGACAGAACCAAGAGACCCAGTACTTC.

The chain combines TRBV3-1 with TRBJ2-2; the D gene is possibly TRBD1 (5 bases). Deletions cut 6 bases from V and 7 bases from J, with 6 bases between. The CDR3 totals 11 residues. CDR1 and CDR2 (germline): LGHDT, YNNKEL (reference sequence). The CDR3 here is CASRGVGELFF. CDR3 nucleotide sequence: TGTGCCAGCAGAGGGGTCGGGGAGCTGTTTTTT.

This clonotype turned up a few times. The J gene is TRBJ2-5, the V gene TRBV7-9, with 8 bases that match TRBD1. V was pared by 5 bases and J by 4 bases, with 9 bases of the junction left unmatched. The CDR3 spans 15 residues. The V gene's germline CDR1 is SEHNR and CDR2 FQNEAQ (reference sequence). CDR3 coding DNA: TGTGCCAGCAGCCCGATGGGGGACAGGTCAGAGACCCAGTACTTC. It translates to CASSPMGDRSETQYF.

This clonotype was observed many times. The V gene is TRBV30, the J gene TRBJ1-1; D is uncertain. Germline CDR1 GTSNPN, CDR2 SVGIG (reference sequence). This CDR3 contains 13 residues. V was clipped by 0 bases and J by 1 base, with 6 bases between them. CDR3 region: CAWSVEQNTEAFF. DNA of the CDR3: TGTGCCTGGAGTGTAGAGCAGAACACTGAAGCTTTCTTT.

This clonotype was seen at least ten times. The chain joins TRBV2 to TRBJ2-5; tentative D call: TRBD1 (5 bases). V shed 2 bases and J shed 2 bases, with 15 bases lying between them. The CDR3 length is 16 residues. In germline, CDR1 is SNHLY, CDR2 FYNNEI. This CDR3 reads CASSEFFTDIQETQYF. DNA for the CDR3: TGTGCCAGCAGTGAATTCTTTACGGACATTCAAGAGACCCAGTACTTC.